This T cell receptor beta chain was recovered during a study of blood T cell repertoires in COVID-19. About the research overall: Some COVID-19 samples were acute and others convalescent; all came from the United States, Italy and Spain. T cells, B-cell-depleted T cells, or PBMCs supplied cDNA or gDNA.

As originally analysed: Researchers report that nucleated cell counts were estimated from reference gene primer amplification. Repertoires were generated with immunoSEQ multiplex PCR, while TCRdb's copy carries only in-frame clones and drops some. V, J and clone size are those of that table, while D and trimming were read from the DNA. The sample contains fewer than 250,000 clones, roughly four fifths of which appear only once. Germline assignment: CDR1 LNHNV and CDR2 YYDKDF (reference sequence). Trimming left V 0 bases short and J 1 base short, with 13 bases between. The length of the CDR3 is 16 residues.

The source material was peripheral blood. This chain uses TRBV15 with TRBJ2-7; D gene uncertain. The TCR comes from a woman in her sixties or seventies with acute or convalescent COVID-19. Here the CDR3 reads CATSRDSFAASYEQYF. The CDR3 nucleotides are TGTGCCACCAGCAGAGATAGTTTCGCGGCATCCTACGAGCAGTACTTC.